Included here is one T cell receptor (beta chain) sequence, with context. Its antigen is currently unknown. Sequenced by immunoSEQ multiplex PCR; TCRdb stores in-frame clones only, minus some. The profile shows some 40,000 clones, 95% of them singletons. V gave up 2 bases and J gave up 7 bases, with 8 bases separating them. CDR1 and CDR2 (germline): LGHNT, FRNRAP. CDR3 length equals 12 residues. This record comes from a study of T cell clonotyping in hematopoietic cell transplantation. Overall study findings and caveats: Few recipient clonotypes overlapped donors; over 97% were de novo at given depth. Broader posttransplant TCR repertoire diversity was predicted by graft donor and pretransplant recipient Inverse Simpson Index values. After transplant, recipient diversity fell while pathologically expanded clonotypes grew through day 180. CD4 and CD8 repertoire contributions could not be separated without sorting.

The sample consisted of peripheral blood mononuclear cells. This sequence joins TRBV12-5 and TRBJ2-5; D uncertain. The receptor was derived from a man younger than 45 in good health. Some clones in this sample may be carry-over from other donors' samples. The CDR3 region is CASGLPPGTQYF. CDR3 coding DNA: TGTGCTAGTGGTTTGCCCCCGGGGACCCAGTACTTC.